What follows are 10 T cell receptor beta chains derived from one specimen sequenced in a study of blood T cell repertoires in COVID-19. Some clones are missing from TCRdb's copy, which holds only in-frame ones; the method was immunoSEQ multiplex PCR. This table holds about 380,000 clones, 75% to 90% found once. Material for sequencing was peripheral blood. The receptors were sampled from a woman aged 18-30 years with acute or convalescent COVID-19.

V is TRBV11-2 and J is TRBJ1-1; TRBD1 is a possible D gene (5 bases). The germline V gene encodes CDR1 SGHAT and CDR2 FQNNGV. The CDR3 sequence is 14 residues long. Trimming took off 0 bases at V and 11 bases at J, with 16 bases between the two ends. CDR3 in amino acids: CASSLDWGGLGAFF. As DNA, the CDR3 is TGTGCCAGCAGCTTAGATTGGGGCGGACTAGGGGCTTTCTTT. The entire variable domain, with the rest obtained from reference TRBV11-2 and TRBJ1-1, is as follows: EAGVAQSPRYKIIEKRQSVAFWCNPISGHATLYWYQQILGQGPKLLIQFQNNGVVDDSQLPKDRFSAERLKGVDSTLKIQPAKLEDSAVYLCASSLDWGGLGAFFGQGTRLTVV.

J is TRBJ2-7 and V is TRBV4-2; TRBD1 might be the D (6 bases). Germline V CDR1 and CDR2: LGHNA, YNFKEQ. The CDR3 is 14 amino acids. V lost 4 bases, J lost 6 bases, and 16 bases lay in between. This CDR3 is CASSPSRDIVEQYF. CDR3 sequence (DNA): TGTGCCAGCAGCCCTTCCCGGGACATCGTCGAGCAGTACTTC.

This chain uses TRBV19 with TRBJ2-1; 8 positions agree with TRBD1. J lost 6 bases, V lost 3 bases, and 13 bases had no gene match. Germline lookup yields CDR1 LNHDA and CDR2 SQIVND (reference sequence). The CDR3 extends over 17 amino acids. CDR3 DNA sequence: TGTGCCAGTAGTATCCGCCTCACAGGGGGGAGTAGCAATGAGCAGTTCTTC. Protein sequence: CASSIRLTGGSSNEQFF.

The chain joins TRBV29-1 to TRBJ1-5, with D maybe TRBD1 (5 bases). V dropped 7 bases and J dropped 4 bases, with 11 bases sitting between them. Germline CDR1 SQVTM, CDR2 ANQGSEA. The CDR3 has 12 residues. CDR3 sequence reads: CSAGGENQPQHF. CDR3 nucleotide sequence: TGCAGCGCTGGGGGGGAGAATCAGCCCCAGCATTTT.

The chain recombines TRBV4-1 with TRBJ2-5, with 10 nucleotides matching TRBD2. Trimming took 1 base from V and 6 from J; bases not matched to a gene: 5. The CDR3 consists of 15 residues. Germline V CDR1 and CDR2: MGHRA, YSYEKL. CDR3 amino acids: CASSQGASGSQTQYF. CDR3 nucleotides: TGCGCCAGCAGCCAAGGGGCTAGCGGGAGTCAGACCCAGTACTTC.

CDR3 loop: CASSAGGGGTQYF. CDR3 in DNA: TGTGCCAGCAGCGCCGGGGGGGGAGGTACGCAGTATTTT. V and J are TRBV7-8 and TRBJ2-3; TRBD2 agrees at 8 bases. The V segment lost 5 bases and the J segment 8 bases; nucleotides outside the gene matches: 6. Germline values: CDR1 SGHVS, CDR2 FQNEAQ. The CDR3 contains 13 residues.

For the CDR3, the DNA is TGTGCCAGCAGCTTAGGCGCCAGCAATCAGCCCCAGCATTTT. Amino acid sequence: CASSLGASNQPQHF. The gene calls are TRBV7-2 and TRBJ1-5; the D is unclear. Germline CDR1 reads SGHTA; CDR2 reads FQGNSA. The CDR3 runs 14 residues. Between the trimmed V and J ends, which lost 1 base and 1 base, there was a span of 5 bases. Full variable domain (missing parts from reference TRBV7-2 and TRBJ1-5): GAGVSQSPSNKVTEKGKDVELRCDPISGHTALYWYRQSLGQGLEFLIYFQGNSAPDKSGLPSDRFSAERTGGSVSTLTIQRTQQEDSAVYLCASSLGASNQPQHFGDGTRLSIL.

This chain links TRBV25-1 with TRBJ2-1; 9 bases are a match to TRBD1. V lost 11 bases, J lost 4 bases, and 12 bases stayed unmatched. The CDR3 extends over 15 amino acids. Germline CDR1 is MGHDK and CDR2 is SYGVNS. For the CDR3, the DNA is TGTGCCCCCGGGACAGGGATCGAGATTTACAATGAGCAGTTCTTC. This encodes CAPGTGIEIYNEQFF.

The V gene is TRBV28, the J gene TRBJ1-1; D is unclear. The CDR3 has 15 amino acids. Germline V gene sequence: CDR1 MDHEN, CDR2 SYDVKM. V shed 6 bases and J shed 4 bases, with 18 bases lying between them. The chain's CDR3 is CASSPSSAGGTEAFF. The CDR3, as DNA: TGTGCCAGCAGCCCCTCTTCGGCCGGCGGCACTGAAGCTTTCTTT.

The V gene is TRBV2, the J gene TRBJ2-1, with 9 bases fitting TRBD1. CDR3 length: 14 amino acids. After removal of 6 bases from V and 9 bases from J, the junction contained 9 bases not matched to a gene. Germline V gene lookup returns CDR1 SNHLY and CDR2 FYNNEI. The DNA for the CDR3 is TGTGCCAGCAGGGCTATGGACAGGGGAGGTGAGCAGTTCTTC. It specifies CASRAMDRGGEQFF.